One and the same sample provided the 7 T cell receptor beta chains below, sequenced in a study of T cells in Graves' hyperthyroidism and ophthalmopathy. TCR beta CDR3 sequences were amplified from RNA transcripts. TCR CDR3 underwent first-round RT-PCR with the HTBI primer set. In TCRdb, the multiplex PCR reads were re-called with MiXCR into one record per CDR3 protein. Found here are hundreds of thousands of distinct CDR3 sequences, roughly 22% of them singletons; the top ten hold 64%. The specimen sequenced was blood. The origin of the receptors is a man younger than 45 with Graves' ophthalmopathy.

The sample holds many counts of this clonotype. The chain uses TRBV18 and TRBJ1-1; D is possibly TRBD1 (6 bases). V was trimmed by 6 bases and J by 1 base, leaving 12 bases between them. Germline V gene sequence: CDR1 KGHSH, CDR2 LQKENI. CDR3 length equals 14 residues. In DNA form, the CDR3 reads TGTGCCAGCTCTCTCTTACAGGGGAACACTGAAGCTTTCTTT. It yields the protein CASSLLQGNTEAFF.

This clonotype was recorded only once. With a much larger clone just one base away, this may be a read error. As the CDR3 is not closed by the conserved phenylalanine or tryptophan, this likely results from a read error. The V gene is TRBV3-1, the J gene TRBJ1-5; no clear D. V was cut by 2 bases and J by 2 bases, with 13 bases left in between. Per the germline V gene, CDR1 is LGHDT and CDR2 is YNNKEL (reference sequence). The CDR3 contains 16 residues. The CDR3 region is CASSQFRFRGNQPQHL. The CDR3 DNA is TGTGCCAGCAGCCAATTCAGGTTTCGGGGCAATCAGCCCCAGCATCTT.

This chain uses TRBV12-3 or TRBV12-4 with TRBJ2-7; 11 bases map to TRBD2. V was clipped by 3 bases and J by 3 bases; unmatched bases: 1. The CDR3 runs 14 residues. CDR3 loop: CASSLTSGNYEQYF. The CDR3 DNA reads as TGTGCCAGCAGTTTGACTAGCGGGAACTACGAGCAGTACTTC.

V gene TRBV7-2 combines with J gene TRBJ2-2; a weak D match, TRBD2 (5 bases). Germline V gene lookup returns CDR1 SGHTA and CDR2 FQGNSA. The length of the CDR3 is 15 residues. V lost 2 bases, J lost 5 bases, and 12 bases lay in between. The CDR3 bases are TGTGCCAGCAGCTTACTCGGGATAACAACCGGGGAGCTGTTTTTT. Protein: CASSLLGITTGELFF.

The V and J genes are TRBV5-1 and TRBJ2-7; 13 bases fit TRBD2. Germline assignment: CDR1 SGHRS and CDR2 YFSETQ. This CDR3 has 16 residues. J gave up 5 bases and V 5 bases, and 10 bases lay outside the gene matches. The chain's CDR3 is CASRSGLAGSSHEQYF. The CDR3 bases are TGCGCCAGCAGGTCGGGACTAGCGGGAAGTTCGCACGAGCAGTACTTC.

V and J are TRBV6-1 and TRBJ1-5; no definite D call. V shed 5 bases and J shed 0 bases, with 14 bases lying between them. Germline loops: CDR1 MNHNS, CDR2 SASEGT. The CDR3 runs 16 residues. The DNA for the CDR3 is TGTGCCAGCAGTCCGGGGAGGGTAAATAGCAATCAGCCCCAGCATTTT. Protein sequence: CASSPGRVNSNQPQHF.

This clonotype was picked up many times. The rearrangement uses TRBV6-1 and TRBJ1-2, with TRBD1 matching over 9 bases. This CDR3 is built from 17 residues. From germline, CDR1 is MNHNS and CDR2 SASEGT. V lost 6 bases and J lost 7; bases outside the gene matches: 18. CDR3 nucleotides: TGTGCCAGCAGACCTCTGAACCTTCTCGGGACAGGGATTGGCTACACCTTC. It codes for CASRPLNLLGTGIGYTF.